The T cell receptor beta chain described here comes from a study of blood T cell repertoires in COVID-19. Individuals drawn from some 25 US areas were about 18 to 90 years old. Cohort allocation depended upon clinical history that participants reported. Resolution of symptoms, clearance, or two negative PCRs was present in recovered Cohort 3 donors. Under the authors' procedure: Estimation of nucleated cell counts relied on the amplification of reference gene primers. Assay: immunoSEQ multiplex PCR; the TCRdb copy retains only in-frame clones and omits some. The DNA was the basis for D and trimming; V, J and clone size are from that table. The data show 210,000 or so clones, about 85% seen once. The CDR3 contains 13 residues. Trimming removed 4 bases from V and 3 bases from J, with 9 bases in between. CDR1 is SGHVS and CDR2 is FQNEAQ in the germline V gene. This clone has only a few counts.

The rearrangement links TRBV7-8 to TRBJ1-1, with D unclear. Sequencing was performed on PBMCs or T cells enriched from blood (not recorded which). The sequence was obtained from a young man who had recovered from COVID-19. CDR3 loop: CASSSISDTEAFF. In DNA form, the CDR3 reads TGTGCCAGCAGCTCGATATCGGACACTGAAGCTTTCTTT.